The entry below gives a single T cell receptor beta chain sequence along with its context. The CDR3 consists of 17 residues. Germline loops: CDR1 MGHRA, CDR2 YSYEKL. V shed 1 base, J shed 2 bases, and the junction held 7 bases outside the gene matches. Produced via immunoSEQ multiplex PCR; TCRdb's table is partial and in-frame only. In the table there are approximately 220,000 clones, approximately 80% of which are singletons. This record comes from a study of blood T cell repertoires in COVID-19. The V and J genes are TRBV4-1 and TRBJ2-3; 9 bases map to TRBD2. Sequences were obtained from PBMCs or T cells enriched from blood (not recorded which). This sequence was found in a woman aged 40 to 49 with acute COVID-19. The CDR3 loop is CASSQVELAGFTDTQYF. In DNA form, the CDR3 reads TGCGCCAGCAGCCAAGTAGAGCTAGCGGGGTTCACAGATACGCAGTATTTT.